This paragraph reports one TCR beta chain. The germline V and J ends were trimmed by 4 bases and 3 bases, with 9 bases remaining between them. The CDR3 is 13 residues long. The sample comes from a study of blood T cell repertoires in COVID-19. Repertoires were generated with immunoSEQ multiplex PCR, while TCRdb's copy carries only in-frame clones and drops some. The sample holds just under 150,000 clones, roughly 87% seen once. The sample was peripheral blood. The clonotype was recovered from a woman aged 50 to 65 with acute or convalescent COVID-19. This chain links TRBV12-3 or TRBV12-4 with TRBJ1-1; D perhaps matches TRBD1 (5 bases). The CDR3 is CASSWTPHTEAFF. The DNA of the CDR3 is TGTGCCAGCAGTTGGACACCTCACACTGAAGCTTTCTTT.